This TCR beta chain was sequenced for a study of CD8 T cells in ankylosing spondylitis. Making the TCR beta libraries involved quantitative 5'-RACE with molecular barcodes. One entry per CDR3 protein, called by TCRdb with MiXCR from the 5' RACE reads. This table has about 250,000 distinct CDR3 sequences, approximately 7.6% appearing once. In its sample, this clonotype was seen many times. Its antigen is currently unknown. There are 14 residues in the CDR3. From germline, CDR1 is DFQATT and CDR2 SNEGSKA (reference sequence). V lost 6 bases to trimming and J lost 0 bases, with 15 bases between them. Study-level findings and limits: Researchers reportedly found disease-linked clones significantly enriched in matched ankylosing spondylitis synovial fluid. Seemingly distinctive of ankylosing spondylitis blood was a TCR beta motif formed by eight highly homologous variants.

This receptor was identified in a female donor with ankylosing spondylitis or in good health (not recorded which). The chain carries TRBV20-1 and TRBJ2-7, with a possible D match to TRBD2 (6 bases). Sequences were obtained from blood, either unsorted or a sorted T cell fraction (not recorded which). The CDR3 sequence is CSASGTTSSYEQYF. CDR3 sequence (DNA): TGCAGTGCGTCAGGTACGACTAGCTCCTACGAGCAGTACTTC.